Each of the 23 T cell receptor beta chains below was sequenced from the same sample in a study of T cells generated in artificial thymic organoids. The organoids combined MS5 murine stromal cells carrying human DLL1 with human hematopoietic stem and progenitor cells. FACS-sorted CD34+CD3- hematopoietic stem and progenitor cells, with residual T cells removed, seeded the organoids. Semi-nested PCR with reverse primers in the TRAC or TRBC constant regions amplified each chain separately. In TCRdb, the 5' RACE reads were re-called with MiXCR into one record per CDR3 protein. Here the sample spans under 10,000 distinct CDR3 sequences, roughly a quarter being singletons. Their antigens are not known. The specimen sequenced was naive CD8+ T cells grown in artificial thymic organoids from cord blood stem and progenitor cells. Stated subset: CD3+TCRalphabeta+CD8SP T cells; for blood, CD45RO-CCR7+ naive CD8+ T cells. These receptors all come from a human donor who gave cord blood stem cells for thymic organoid culture, a cardiac surgery patient who gave postnatal thymus, or a blood donor (not recorded which).

The V and J genes are TRBV7-8 and TRBJ2-5; 8 positions match TRBD1. The ends lost 5 bases at V and 0 bases at J; junction bases unmatched: 14. The CDR3 runs 18 residues. CDR1 and CDR2 (germline): SGHVS, FQNEAQ. Here the CDR3 DNA reads TGTGCCAGCAGCGCCAGATATTTCGGACAGGGCTACCAAGAGACCCAGTACTTC. Its translation is CASSARYFGQGYQETQYF.

The gene calls are TRBV4-2 and TRBJ2-7; D might be TRBD1 or TRBD2, each matching 5 bases. The CDR3 consists of 16 residues. Trimming left V 3 bases short and J 6 bases short, with 21 bases between. CDR1 is LGHNA, CDR2 YNFKEQ, per germline. This chain's CDR3 is CASSQKARGVRPEQYF. The CDR3 nucleotides read TGTGCCAGCAGCCAGAAGGCACGGGGCGTAAGGCCCGAGCAGTACTTC.

In this sample, this clonotype turned up a few times. The chain uses TRBV6-5 and TRBJ1-6; D is ambiguous. The V gene's germline CDR1 is MNHEY and CDR2 SVGAGI. The CDR3 contains 15 residues. V was cut by 6 bases and J by 8 bases, with 17 bases left in between. The CDR3 loop is CASSHRWTSDSPLHF. For the CDR3, the DNA is TGTGCCAGCAGCCACCGCTGGACGTCGGATTCACCCCTCCACTTT.

This clonotype was counted between two and nine times. The genes are TRBV10-3 and TRBJ1-2; tentatively, D is TRBD1 (6 bases). Trimming shortened V by 3 bases and J by 4 bases, and 12 bases separated the two germline ends. The CDR3 consists of 14 residues. CDR1 ENHRY and CDR2 SYGVKD come from the germline V gene. The CDR3 loop is CAISERGAVYGYTF. In nucleotides, the CDR3 is TGTGCCATCAGTGAAAGGGGGGCAGTCTATGGCTACACCTTC.

This sequence joins TRBV5-1 and TRBJ1-6, with D unresolved. CDR3 length equals 14 residues. Per germline, CDR1 SGHRS and CDR2 YFSETQ. Trimming took off 1 base at V and 11 bases at J, with 13 bases between the two ends. The CDR3 here is CASSLSGWDPPLHF. The CDR3 DNA follows: TGCGCCAGCAGCTTGTCGGGGTGGGATCCACCCCTCCACTTT.

The chain combines TRBV12-3 or TRBV12-4 with TRBJ2-1; 9 bases map to TRBD2. Losses at the gene ends were 7 bases for V and 0 bases for J; bases not matched to a gene: 10. The CDR3 has 17 residues. This CDR3 is CASTLQALAGSYNEQFF. CDR3 sequence (DNA): TGTGCCAGCACTCTCCAGGCACTAGCGGGCTCCTACAATGAGCAGTTCTTC.

As for this clonotype: A much larger clone lies a single base off, so this may be a read error. This sequence joins TRBV12-3 or TRBV12-4 and TRBJ1-1, with TRBD1 identical over 7 bases. The CDR3 has 15 amino acids. The CDR3 here is CACSLPRGRYTEAFF. The CDR3, as DNA: TGTGCCTGCAGCCTCCCTAGGGGGCGTTATACTGAAGCTTTCTTT.

By its share, this clonotype is medium-sized. This rearrangement joins TRBV6-5 to TRBJ1-1; D gene ambiguous. The V end lost 6 bases, the J end lost 0 bases, and 11 bases lay between the germline ends. This CDR3 comprises 14 residues. Per the germline V gene, CDR1 is MNHEY and CDR2 is SVGAGI. The CDR3 is CASSSHGLNTEAFF. CDR3 nucleotide sequence: TGTGCCAGCAGCTCCCATGGTCTGAACACTGAAGCTTTCTTT.

The chain couples TRBV2 to TRBJ2-7; 7 bases map to TRBD1. Germline CDR1 is SNHLY and CDR2 is FYNNEI. CDR3 length: 16 amino acids. The V and J ends lost 6 bases and 5 bases, in that order; junction bases with no gene match: 16. The CDR3 loop reads CASSRLQGIEDDEQYF. The CDR3 DNA is TGTGCCAGCAGCCGTCTACAGGGGATTGAAGACGACGAGCAGTACTTC. Looking up the rest from reference TRBV2 and TRBJ2-7 gives the full variable domain: EPEVTQTPSHQVTQMGQEVILRCVPISNHLYFYWYRQILGQKVEFLVSFYNNEISEKSEIFDDQFSVERPDGSNFTLKIRSTKLEDSAMYFCASSRLQGIEDDEQYFGPGTRLTVT.

This clonotype is deemed medium-sized. This chain links TRBV12-3 or TRBV12-4 with TRBJ1-6; 11 bases fit TRBD1. CDR3 length equals 15 residues. Trimming removed 3 bases from V and 7 bases from J; junction bases left unmatched: 2. The DNA for the CDR3 is TGTGCCAGCAGTTTCGGGGACAGGGGGAATTCACCCCTCCACTTT. This codes for CASSFGDRGNSPLHF.

The chain recombines TRBV28 with TRBJ1-6; the D gene is possibly TRBD1 (5 bases). This CDR3 is 17 amino acids long. CDR1 and CDR2 from the germline V gene are MDHEN and SYDVKM. V lost 4 bases, J lost 3 bases, and 16 bases lay in between. Here the CDR3 reads CASSCHYRIFYNSPLHF. For the CDR3, the DNA is TGTGCCAGCAGTTGTCACTACAGGATCTTCTATAATTCACCCCTCCACTTT.

This clonotype is medium-sized. This chain uses TRBV6-5 with TRBJ2-2; 10 bases line up with TRBD2. This CDR3 comprises 16 residues. The V gene end was trimmed by 5 bases and the J gene end by 7 bases; junction bases not matched to a gene: 10. Germline CDR1 and CDR2: MNHEY and SVGAGI. The CDR3 sequence is CASSLAGLAVYGELFF. The CDR3 DNA reads as TGTGCCAGCAGTCTGGCCGGACTAGCGGTATACGGGGAGCTGTTTTTT.

This clonotype was observed a few times. The J gene is TRBJ2-1, the V gene TRBV10-3, with a weak D call TRBD2 (7 bases). The CDR3 extends over 17 amino acids. V gave up 0 bases and J gave up 5 bases, with 17 bases separating them. CDR1 and CDR2 from the germline V gene are ENHRY and SYGVKD. CDR3 loop: CAISESRGRGGDNEQFF. Written as DNA, the CDR3 is TGTGCCATCAGTGAGTCGAGGGGCAGGGGAGGGGACAATGAGCAGTTCTTC.

Comment on this clonotype: This may come from a read error, since a much larger clone is one base off. The chain uses TRBV4-1 and TRBJ1-6, with no clear D. Germline lookup yields CDR1 MGHRA and CDR2 YSYEKL. The CDR3 runs to 15 residues. Here the CDR3 reads CAGSQGGRLNSPLHF. CDR3 coding DNA: TGCGCCGGCAGCCAAGGCGGCAGGTTGAATTCACCCCTCCACTTT.

This sequence joins TRBV6-1 and TRBJ1-6; D gene ambiguous. The CDR3 runs to 14 residues. Germline V CDR1 and CDR2: MNHNS, SASEGT. Trimming pared 1 base from V and 13 bases from J, leaving 14 bases between. Here the CDR3 DNA reads TGTGCCAGCAGTGAAGGGACGGTGGTTTATCCCCTCCACTTT. Amino acids: CASSEGTVVYPLHF.

The chain has TRBV24-1 and TRBJ2-3, with TRBD2 matching over 7 bases. From germline, CDR1 is KGHDR and CDR2 SFDVKD. The CDR3 loop spans 14 amino acids. With 5 bases clipped from V and 0 bases from J, the junction kept 1 base outside the gene matches. CDR3 in amino acids: CATSAGGSTDTQYF. The CDR3 region has the DNA TGTGCCACCAGTGCCGGGGGGAGCACAGATACGCAGTATTTT.

By sample share, this clonotype is medium-sized. The gene calls are TRBV4-1 and TRBJ1-5; D uncertain. This CDR3 is 13 amino acids long. Between the trimmed V and J ends, which lost 1 base and 4 bases, there was a span of 5 bases. The germline gives CDR1 MGHRA, CDR2 YSYEKL. The CDR3 is CASSQGRNQPQHF. CDR3 coding DNA: TGCGCCAGCAGCCAAGGTCGGAATCAGCCCCAGCATTTT.

This clonotype has only a few counts. This chain uses TRBV6-5 with TRBJ1-1; D not resolved. The CDR3 is 13 amino acids. Germline lookup yields CDR1 MNHEY and CDR2 SVGAGI. The V gene lost 3 bases and the J gene lost 3 bases, with 8 bases spanning the gap. The CDR3, as DNA: TGTGCCAGCAGTTATGGGCATCACACTGAAGCTTTCTTT. Its protein is CASSYGHHTEAFF.

This clonotype turned up a few times. The gene calls are TRBV24-1 and TRBJ2-7; TRBD1 is a possible D gene (5 bases). Germline CDR1 reads KGHDR; CDR2 reads SFDVKD. Trimming stripped 4 bases from V and 0 bases from J, with 15 bases between. The CDR3 covers 16 residues. The CDR3: CATSDPSGLNSYEQYF. DNA of the CDR3: TGTGCCACCAGTGACCCCTCAGGGTTAAACTCCTACGAGCAGTACTTC.

The J gene is TRBJ2-7, the V gene TRBV4-3, with a weak D call TRBD2 (6 bases). V was clipped by 3 bases and J by 5 bases, with 23 bases between them. CDR3 length: 17 amino acids. CDR1 is LGHNA, CDR2 YSLEER, per germline. CDR3 nucleotides: TGCGCCAGCAGCCATCCGGCCCCAAGCGCGGGGTTCCACGAGCAGTACTTC. Its translation: CASSHPAPSAGFHEQYF.

V gene TRBV20-1 combines with J gene TRBJ2-3; 9 bases line up with TRBD2. This CDR3 contains 16 residues. Trimming removed 1 base from V and 0 bases from J; junction bases left unmatched: 5. CDR1 is DFQATT and CDR2 is SNEGSKA in the germline V gene (reference sequence). The CDR3 loop reads CSARVASGVSTDTQYF. As DNA, the CDR3 is TGCAGTGCTAGAGTGGCTAGCGGGGTTAGCACAGATACGCAGTATTTT.

J is TRBJ2-7 and V is TRBV4-3; the D is unclear. Trimming took off 2 bases at V and 4 bases at J, with 15 bases between the two ends. CDR1 and CDR2 (germline): LGHNA, YSLEER. The CDR3 length is 15 residues. Here the CDR3 reads CASSQLPFASYEQYF. CDR3 sequence (DNA): TGCGCCAGCAGCCAATTACCCTTCGCGTCATACGAGCAGTACTTC.

This clonotype was counted a few times. The genes are TRBV6-5 and TRBJ2-7; 7 positions agree with TRBD2. This CDR3 comprises 16 residues. The germline gives CDR1 MNHEY, CDR2 SVGAGI. V was clipped by 2 bases and J by 3 bases; unmatched bases: 10. CDR3 loop: CASSYVPTSKIYEQYF. The CDR3 DNA reads TGTGCCAGCAGTTACGTCCCGACTAGCAAAATCTACGAGCAGTACTTC.